This T cell receptor (beta chain) was identified in a study of T cells in Graves' hyperthyroidism and ophthalmopathy. CDR1 ENHRY and CDR2 SYGVKD come from the germline V gene. CDR3 length: 17 amino acids. The V end was cut by 0 bases, the J end by 4 bases, with 17 bases between. From RNA transcripts, TCR beta CDR3 regions were amplified. An initial round of RT-PCR targeting the TCR CDR3 relied on the HTBI primer set. TCRdb reprocessed the multiplex PCR reads with MiXCR, giving one entry per CDR3 protein. This sample carries hundreds of thousands of distinct CDR3 sequences, 30% to 40% of them seen once, and the ten largest clones take roughly 31%.

The V call is TRBV10-3, the J call TRBJ2-3, with D possibly being TRBD2 (6 bases). The specimen sequenced was blood. This receptor was obtained from a woman aged 40 to 50 with Graves' hyperthyroidism. The CDR3 coding sequence is TGTGCCATCAGTGAGTCAGGACTTAGCGGATACCCAGATACGCAGTATTTT. Protein product: CAISESGLSGYPDTQYF.